These 29 T cell receptor beta chains share one sample of origin, sequenced in a study of T cells in Graves' hyperthyroidism and ophthalmopathy. RNA transcripts were the template for amplifying TCR beta CDR3 regions. The HTBI primer set served for first-round RT-PCR of the TCR CDR3. One entry per CDR3 protein, called by TCRdb with MiXCR from the multiplex PCR reads. Seen here are a few hundred thousand distinct CDR3 sequences, 11% to 15% observed once, and the top ten hold roughly 14%. Source material: blood. These receptors all stem from a woman between 40 and 50 years old with Graves' hyperthyroidism.

The rearrangement uses TRBV20-1 and TRBJ2-1, with 9 positions matching TRBD1. Germline assignment: CDR1 DFQATT and CDR2 SNEGSKA (reference sequence). The CDR3 loop spans 16 amino acids. V lost 0 bases, J lost 4 bases, and 7 bases stayed unmatched. CDR3 loop: CSARDRGQGRYNEQFF. The DNA of the CDR3 is TGCAGTGCTAGAGATAGGGGACAGGGTCGTTACAATGAGCAGTTCTTC.

The chain has TRBV28 and TRBJ2-5; 7 positions match TRBD1. J gave up 2 bases and V 6 bases, and 6 bases lay outside the gene matches. The germline V gene has CDR1 MDHEN and CDR2 SYDVKM. The CDR3 is 14 amino acids. CDR3 nucleotide sequence: TGTGCCAGCAGCCAGCCAGGGGGACAAGAGACCCAGTACTTC. Its translation is CASSQPGGQETQYF.

This clonotype was recorded at least ten times. The V and J genes are TRBV30 and TRBJ1-6; D uncertain. V was cut by 3 bases and J by 8 bases, with 8 bases left in between. The germline gives CDR1 GTSNPN, CDR2 SVGIG (reference sequence). This CDR3 is built from 12 residues. CDR3 nucleotide sequence: TGTGCCTGGAGCTACGGGGATTCACCCCTCCACTTT. Protein product: CAWSYGDSPLHF.

This clonotype was detected many times. CDR3 coding DNA: TGTGCCAGCAGTTCACATCTCCGGGACAGGGGAAAGACCCAGTACTTC. Its protein is CASSSHLRDRGKTQYF. The chain carries TRBV27 and TRBJ2-5; 10 nucleotides line up with TRBD1. Germline CDR1 and CDR2: MNHEY and SMNVEV (reference sequence). V dropped 4 bases and J dropped 6; count of bases not matched to a gene: 11. The CDR3 spans 16 residues.

The chain joins TRBV12-3 or TRBV12-4 to TRBJ2-2, with D perhaps matching TRBD1 (6 bases). The CDR3 runs 14 residues. The germline V and J ends were trimmed by 6 bases and 1 base, with 9 bases remaining between them. The CDR3 DNA reads TGTGCCAGCAGAAGGGGACAGAACACCGGGGAGCTGTTTTTT. Encoded protein: CASRRGQNTGELFF.

The chain recombines TRBV6-1 with TRBJ1-5; D remains unclear. Germline assignment: CDR1 MNHNS and CDR2 SASEGT. This CDR3 region has 12 residues. V was trimmed by 11 bases and J by 10 bases, leaving 18 bases between them. This CDR3 is CAGSRLGKPQHF. The CDR3, as DNA: TGTGCCGGTTCACGTCTGGGAAAACCCCAGCATTTT.

This clonotype was counted many times. The chain links TRBV7-2 to TRBJ2-5, with TRBD1 as a possible D gene (6 bases). The V gene lost 6 bases and the J gene lost 1 base, with 12 bases spanning the gap. The CDR3 spans 14 residues. Germline loops: CDR1 SGHTA, CDR2 FQGNSA. CDR3 loop: CASRHTGFQETQYF. CDR3 coding DNA: TGTGCCAGCAGGCATACAGGGTTCCAAGAGACCCAGTACTTC.

This clonotype was observed many times. V and J are TRBV6-1 and TRBJ2-5, with TRBD2 identical over 10 bases. The CDR3 is 16 amino acids. Germline trimming cut 7 bases from V and 5 bases from J; bases unmatched to any gene: 13. Germline-derived CDR1 and CDR2 are MNHNS and SASEGT. DNA for the CDR3: TGTGCCAGCACCGACAAAGGACTAGCGGTTTTGGAGACCCAGTACTTC. This codes for CASTDKGLAVLETQYF.

This clonotype was observed many times. The genes are TRBV3-1 and TRBJ2-1; 7 nucleotides align to TRBD2. Germline assignment: CDR1 LGHDT and CDR2 YNNKEL (reference sequence). Trimming cost V 0 bases and J 0 bases; bases outside gene matches: 5. This CDR3 is 17 amino acids long. CDR3 residues: CASSQDNLAASYNEQFF. In nucleotides, the CDR3 is TGTGCCAGCAGCCAAGATAACCTAGCGGCCTCCTACAATGAGCAGTTCTTC.

The V gene is TRBV7-9, the J gene TRBJ1-1; 7 bases match TRBD1. The trim removed 5 bases at V and 0 bases at J, leaving 3 bases unmatched. Germline V gene data show CDR1 as SEHNR and CDR2 as FQNEAQ (reference sequence). This CDR3 spans 14 amino acids. This chain's CDR3 is CASSEQGLNTEAFF. CDR3 DNA sequence: TGTGCCAGCAGCGAACAGGGGCTGAACACTGAAGCTTTCTTT. The entire variable domain, with the rest obtained from reference TRBV7-9 and TRBJ1-1, is as follows: DTGVSQNPRHKITKRGQNVTFRCDPISEHNRLYWYRQTLGQGPEFLTYFQNEAQLEKSRLLSDRFSAERPKGSFSTLEIQRTEQGDSAMYLCASSEQGLNTEAFFGQGTRLTVV.

This clonotype was seen ten or more times. The chain links TRBV20-1 to TRBJ1-6; the D is unclear. Germline V CDR1 and CDR2: DFQATT, SNEGSKA (reference sequence). Deletions cut 1 base from V and 6 bases from J, with 10 bases between. The CDR3 spans 14 residues. CDR3 in amino acids: CSARVATGNSPLHF. The DNA of the CDR3 is TGCAGTGCTAGAGTAGCGACGGGTAATTCACCCCTCCACTTT.

Of note for this clonotype: It may be a read error: a sequence one base away is much more abundant. The rearrangement joins TRBV20-1 to TRBJ1-1; D not resolved. V shed 0 bases and J shed 10 bases, with 12 bases lying between them. The germline V gene encodes CDR1 DFQATT and CDR2 SNEGSKA (reference sequence). This CDR3 spans 12 amino acids. CDR3: CSARDLEAGAFF. As DNA, the CDR3 is TGCAGTGCTAGAGATTTGGAGGCGGGAGCTTTCTTT.

This clonotype has a count of ten or more. This chain uses TRBV11-2 with TRBJ2-2, with D hard to call. Germline V gives CDR1 SGHAT, CDR2 FQNNGV. The CDR3 loop spans 14 amino acids. Trimming shortened V by 0 bases and J by 5 bases, and 7 bases separated the two germline ends. In nucleotides, the CDR3 is TGTGCCAGCAGCTTAGATCGTTTAACCGGGGAGCTGTTTTTT. Translation gives CASSLDRLTGELFF.

This clonotype was detected a few times. This may arise from a read error, as a much more abundant clone is one base away. V and J are TRBV12-3 or TRBV12-4 and TRBJ2-1; 13 bases align to TRBD2. The CDR3 extends over 15 amino acids. V trimming: 5 bases; J trimming: 6 bases; junction bases outside the gene matches: 4. The CDR3 reads CASSTGTSGTNEQFF. DNA for the CDR3: TGTGCCAGCAGTACCGGGACTAGCGGGACCAATGAGCAGTTCTTC.

This clonotype was detected many times. The CDR3 DNA follows: TGTGCCAGCTCACCCGACACCGCGAACACCGGGGAGCTGTTTTTT. It yields the protein CASSPDTANTGELFF. The chain couples TRBV18 to TRBJ2-2; D unclear. This CDR3 comprises 15 residues. Germline V lookup: CDR1 KGHSH, CDR2 LQKENI. Deletions cut 3 bases from V and 0 bases from J, with 8 bases between.

In this sample, this clonotype turned up many times. The rearrangement joins TRBV7-2 to TRBJ2-5; 7 bases agree with TRBD1. The V gene end was trimmed by 5 bases and the J gene end by 5 bases; junction bases not matched to a gene: 11. From germline, CDR1 is SGHTA and CDR2 FQGNSA. The CDR3 contains 15 residues. The CDR3 protein is CASSIRQGSRETQYF. CDR3 bases: TGTGCCAGCAGCATAAGACAGGGTAGCAGGGAGACCCAGTACTTC.

The chain joins TRBV7-2 to TRBJ2-7, with D unresolved. V lost 5 bases, J lost 0 bases, and 11 bases lay in between. Per the germline V gene, CDR1 is SGHTA and CDR2 is FQGNSA. The CDR3 consists of 14 residues. The CDR3 DNA sequence: TGTGCCAGCAGCACATCCAGCGTCTCCTACGAGCAGTACTTC. It translates to CASSTSSVSYEQYF.

The sample holds many counts of this clonotype. The V call is TRBV28, the J call TRBJ1-5; 7 nucleotides line up with TRBD1. V was clipped by 5 bases and J by 4 bases; unmatched bases: 11. CDR1 is MDHEN, CDR2 SYDVKM, per germline. The CDR3 has 16 residues. The chain's CDR3 is CASSPLRGGRNQPQHF. CDR3 nucleotide sequence: TGTGCCAGCAGTCCGTTGCGAGGGGGCAGGAATCAGCCCCAGCATTTT. Looking up the rest from reference TRBV28 and TRBJ1-5 gives the full variable domain: DVKVTQSSRYLVKRTGEKVFLECVQDMDHENMFWYRQDPGLGLRLIYFSYDVKMKEKGDIPEGYSVSREKKERFSLILESASTNQTSMYLCASSPLRGGRNQPQHFGDGTRLSIL.

The chain has TRBV12-3 or TRBV12-4 and TRBJ2-7, with 7 bases that match TRBD2. Trimming took 0 bases from V and 3 from J; bases not matched to a gene: 14. The CDR3 has 18 residues. CDR3 loop: CASSLARDYPGVDYEQYF. In nucleotides, the CDR3 is TGTGCCAGCAGTTTAGCCCGGGACTATCCGGGGGTCGACTACGAGCAGTACTTC.

There are many counts of this clonotype. V usage is TRBV20-1 and J usage is TRBJ2-3; D is possibly TRBD2 (5 bases). This CDR3 comprises 14 residues. The germline gives CDR1 DFQATT, CDR2 SNEGSKA (reference sequence). Trimming removed 5 bases from V and 1 base from J, with 13 bases in between. CDR3 in DNA: TGCAGTGCTCAGCTCAGCGGTGGCACAGATACGCAGTATTTT. It is translated as CSAQLSGGTDTQYF.

V usage is TRBV2 and J usage is TRBJ2-3; D is possibly TRBD2 (5 bases). Looked up from germline, CDR1 is SNHLY and CDR2 is FYNNEI. CDR3 size: 14 residues. CDR3 residues: CGWWAGSSGDTQYF. CDR3 DNA: TGTGGTTGGTGGGCGGGCTCCTCCGGGGATACGCAGTATTTT.

The chain employs TRBV30 and TRBJ1-2, with a tentative D call TRBD1 (6 bases). This CDR3 region has 12 residues. The V end lost 2 bases, the J end lost 5 bases, and 9 bases lay between the germline ends. Germline V gives CDR1 GTSNPN, CDR2 SVGIG (reference sequence). The CDR3 DNA sequence: TGTGCCTGGAGTCGGACAGAATATGGCTACACCTTC. Translated: CAWSRTEYGYTF.

The CDR3 is CASSGGTALYNSPLHF. Here the CDR3 DNA reads TGTGCCAGCAGCGGAGGGACAGCCCTCTATAATTCACCCCTCCACTTT. The V and J genes are TRBV5-6 and TRBJ1-6; 7 bases match TRBD1. This CDR3 has 16 residues. Per germline, CDR1 SGHDT and CDR2 YYEEEE. V trimming: 4 bases; J trimming: 3 bases; junction bases outside the gene matches: 7.

This clonotype showed up many times. The V and J genes are TRBV30 and TRBJ2-7, with 7 bases lining up with TRBD2. Germline V gene sequence: CDR1 GTSNPN, CDR2 SVGIG (reference sequence). The V and J ends lost 3 bases and 5 bases, in that order; junction bases with no gene match: 4. The CDR3 loop spans 12 amino acids. The CDR3 loop is CAWSASGNEQYF. CDR3 bases: TGTGCCTGGAGCGCTAGCGGAAACGAGCAGTACTTC.

In its sample, this clonotype was seen many times. The chain has TRBV5-1 and TRBJ2-1, with 8 bases aligning to TRBD1. V was pared by 5 bases and J by 2 bases, with 9 bases of the junction left unmatched. Germline loops: CDR1 SGHRS, CDR2 YFSETQ. The CDR3 runs to 16 residues. In nucleotides, the CDR3 is TGCGCCAGCAGACGTATCGGACAGGGAGCCTACAATGAGCAGTTCTTC. Its protein product is CASRRIGQGAYNEQFF.

The chain recombines TRBV7-9 with TRBJ2-5, with TRBD1 matching over 9 bases. Germline-derived CDR1 and CDR2 are SEHNR and FQNEAQ (reference sequence). The length of the CDR3 is 20 residues. The V segment lost 1 base and the J segment 3 bases; nucleotides outside the gene matches: 18. In nucleotides, the CDR3 is TGTGCCAGCAGCTTAGACAAATTCCCGGGACAGGGAAGAGCAAAAGAGACCCAGTACTTC. This gives the protein CASSLDKFPGQGRAKETQYF.

This clonotype showed up many times. The rearrangement joins TRBV5-1 to TRBJ2-1, with 7 bases fitting TRBD2. The CDR3 contains 14 residues. Trimming removed 4 bases from V and 7 bases from J; junction bases left unmatched: 8. CDR1 is SGHRS, CDR2 YFSETQ, per germline. The CDR3 nucleotides are TGCGCCAGCAGCCGGGGGGACCGCGGGAATGAGCAGTTCTTC. Its protein is CASSRGDRGNEQFF.

This clonotype was detected many times. The chain has TRBV20-1 and TRBJ2-5; maybe TRBD1 (5 bases). This CDR3 contains 12 residues. The germline V gene has CDR1 DFQATT and CDR2 SNEGSKA (reference sequence). Trimming took off 7 bases at V and 2 bases at J, with 11 bases between the two ends. DNA of the CDR3: TGCAGTGTTAAGGGGCAGCAAGAGACCCAGTACTTC. Its protein product is CSVKGQQETQYF.

This clonotype has a handful of counts. The chain employs TRBV4-1 and TRBJ2-5, with a tentative D call TRBD2 (5 bases). The germline V gene has CDR1 MGHRA and CDR2 YSYEKL. Trimming took off 4 bases at V and 0 bases at J, with 15 bases between the two ends. The CDR3 runs 16 residues. DNA of the CDR3: TGCGCCAGCAGCCGTTCAGGAGGCGAGTACCAAGAGACCCAGTACTTC. Its protein is CASSRSGGEYQETQYF.